The subject of this entry is one TCR beta chain. Its target is unknown. This entry is derived from a study of beta chain features in type 1 diabetes. Study-wide results and caveats: When Type 1 diabetes patients were examined, their TCRB CDR3s proved moderately but significantly shorter in all four CD4+ subsets.

Deletions cut 8 bases from V and 1 base from J, with 8 bases between. The CDR3 loop spans 11 amino acids. CDR1 DFQATT and CDR2 SNEGSKA come from the germline V gene (reference sequence). What was sequenced were expressed TCRB transcripts, since all of the isolated RNA had been reverse transcribed. Using immunoSEQ multiplex PCR, the repertoire was profiled, and TCRdb retains in-frame clones only, with some absent. Of a few hundred thousand clones in the sample, approximately 16% are singletons; the top ten hold about 0.08%. The receptor was isolated from a man aged 30-40 years with type 1 diabetes. The sample taken for sequencing was naive CD4+ T cells from blood. The V gene is TRBV20-1, the J gene TRBJ1-1; TRBD1 might be the D (5 bases). The CDR3 nucleotides are TGCAGTACAGGTGAGAACACTGAAGCTTTCTTT. It yields the protein CSTGENTEAFF.